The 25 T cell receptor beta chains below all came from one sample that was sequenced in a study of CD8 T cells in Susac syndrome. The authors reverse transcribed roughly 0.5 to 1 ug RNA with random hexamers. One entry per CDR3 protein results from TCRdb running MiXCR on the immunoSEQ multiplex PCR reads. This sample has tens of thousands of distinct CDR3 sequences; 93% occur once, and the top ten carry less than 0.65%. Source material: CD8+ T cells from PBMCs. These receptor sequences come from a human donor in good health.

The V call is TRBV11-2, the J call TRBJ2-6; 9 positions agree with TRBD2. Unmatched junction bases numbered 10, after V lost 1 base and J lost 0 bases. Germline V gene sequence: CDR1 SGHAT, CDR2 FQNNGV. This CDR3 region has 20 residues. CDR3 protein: CASSLVWASGTLSGANVLTF. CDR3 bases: TGTGCCAGCAGCTTAGTCTGGGCTAGCGGGACTCTCTCTGGGGCCAACGTCCTGACTTTC.

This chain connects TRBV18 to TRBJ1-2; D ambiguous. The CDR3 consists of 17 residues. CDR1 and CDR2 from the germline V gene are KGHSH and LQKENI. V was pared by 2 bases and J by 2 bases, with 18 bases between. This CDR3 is CASSPVPFVGGNYGYTF. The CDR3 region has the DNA TGTGCCAGCTCACCAGTTCCATTCGTAGGAGGGAACTATGGCTACACCTTC.

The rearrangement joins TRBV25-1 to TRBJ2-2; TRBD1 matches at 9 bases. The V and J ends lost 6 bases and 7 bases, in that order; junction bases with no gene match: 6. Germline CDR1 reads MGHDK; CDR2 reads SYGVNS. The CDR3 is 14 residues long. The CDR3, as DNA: TGTGCCAGCAGCTACAGGGGGCGTGGCGGGGAGCTGTTTTTT. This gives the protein CASSYRGRGGELFF.

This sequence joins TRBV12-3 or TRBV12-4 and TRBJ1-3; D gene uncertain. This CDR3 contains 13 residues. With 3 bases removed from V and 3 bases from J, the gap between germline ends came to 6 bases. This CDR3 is CASSFGGGNTIYF. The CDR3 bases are TGTGCCAGCAGTTTCGGAGGTGGAAACACCATATATTTT.

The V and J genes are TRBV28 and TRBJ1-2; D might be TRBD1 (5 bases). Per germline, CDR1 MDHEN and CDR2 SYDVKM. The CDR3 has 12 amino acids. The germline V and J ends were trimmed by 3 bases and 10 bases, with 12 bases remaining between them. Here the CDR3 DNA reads TGTGCCAGCAGTTTTCCGGACATGGACTACACCTTC. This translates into CASSFPDMDYTF.

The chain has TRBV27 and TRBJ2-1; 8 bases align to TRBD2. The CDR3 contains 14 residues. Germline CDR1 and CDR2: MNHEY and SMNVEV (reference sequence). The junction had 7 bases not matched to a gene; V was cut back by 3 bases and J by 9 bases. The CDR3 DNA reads TGTGCCAGCAGTTTCCAAGCGGGAGACATTGAGCAGTTCTTC. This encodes CASSFQAGDIEQFF.

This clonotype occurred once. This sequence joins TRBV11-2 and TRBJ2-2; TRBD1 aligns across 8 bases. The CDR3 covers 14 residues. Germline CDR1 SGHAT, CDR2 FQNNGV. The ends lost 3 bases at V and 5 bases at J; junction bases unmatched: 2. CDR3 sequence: CASSFGQGTGELFF. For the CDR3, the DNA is TGTGCCAGCAGCTTCGGACAGGGTACCGGGGAGCTGTTTTTT.

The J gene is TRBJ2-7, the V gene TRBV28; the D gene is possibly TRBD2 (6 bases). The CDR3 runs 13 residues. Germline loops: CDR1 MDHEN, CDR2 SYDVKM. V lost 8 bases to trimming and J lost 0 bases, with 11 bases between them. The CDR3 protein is CASLGGRSYEQYF. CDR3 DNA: TGTGCCAGCCTCGGGGGACGCTCCTACGAGCAGTACTTC.

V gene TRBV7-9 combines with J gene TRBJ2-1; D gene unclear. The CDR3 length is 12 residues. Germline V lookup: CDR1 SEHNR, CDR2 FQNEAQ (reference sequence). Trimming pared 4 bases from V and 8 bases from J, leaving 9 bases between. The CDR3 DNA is TGTGCCAGCAGCTATACCCCCCATGAGCAGTTCTTC. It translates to CASSYTPHEQFF. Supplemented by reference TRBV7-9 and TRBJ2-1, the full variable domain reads DTGVSQNPRHKITKRGQNVTFRCDPISEHNRLYWYRQTLGQGPEFLTYFQNEAQLEKSRLLSDRFSAERPKGSFSTLEIQRTEQGDSAMYLCASSYTPHEQFFGPGTRLTVL.

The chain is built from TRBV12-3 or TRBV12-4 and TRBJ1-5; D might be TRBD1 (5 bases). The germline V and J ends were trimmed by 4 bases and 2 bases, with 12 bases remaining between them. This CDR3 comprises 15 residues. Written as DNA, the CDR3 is TGTGCCAGCAGTTGGGACGGTATAGGCAATCAGCCCCAGCATTTT. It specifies CASSWDGIGNQPQHF.

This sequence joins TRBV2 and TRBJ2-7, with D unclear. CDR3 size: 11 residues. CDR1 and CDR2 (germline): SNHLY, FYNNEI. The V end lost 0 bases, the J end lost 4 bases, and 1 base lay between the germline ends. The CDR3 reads CASSEAYEQYF. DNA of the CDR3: TGTGCCAGCAGTGAAGCTTACGAGCAGTACTTC.

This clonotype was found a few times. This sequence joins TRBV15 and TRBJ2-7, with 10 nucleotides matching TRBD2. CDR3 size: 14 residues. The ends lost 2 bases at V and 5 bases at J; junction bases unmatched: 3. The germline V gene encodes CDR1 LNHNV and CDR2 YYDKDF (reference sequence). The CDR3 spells CATSRPGTSDEQYF. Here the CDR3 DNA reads TGTGCCACCAGCAGACCCGGGACTAGCGACGAGCAGTACTTC.

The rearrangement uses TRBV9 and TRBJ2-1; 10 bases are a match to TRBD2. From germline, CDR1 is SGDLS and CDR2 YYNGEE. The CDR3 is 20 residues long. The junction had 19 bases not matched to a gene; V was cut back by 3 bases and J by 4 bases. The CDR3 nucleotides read TGTGCCAGCAGCGCACCCCTTTTCACACTAGCGGGGACACCTTACAATGAGCAGTTCTTC. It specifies CASSAPLFTLAGTPYNEQFF.

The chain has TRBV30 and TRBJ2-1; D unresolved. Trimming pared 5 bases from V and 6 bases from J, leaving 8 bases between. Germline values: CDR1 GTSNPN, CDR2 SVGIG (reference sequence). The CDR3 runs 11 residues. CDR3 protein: CAWAMGNEQFF. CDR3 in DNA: TGTGCCTGGGCTATGGGCAATGAGCAGTTCTTC.

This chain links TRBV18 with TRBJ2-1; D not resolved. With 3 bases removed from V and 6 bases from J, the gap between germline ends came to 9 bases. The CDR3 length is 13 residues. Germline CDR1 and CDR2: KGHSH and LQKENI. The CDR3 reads CASSPDETNEQFF. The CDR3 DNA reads TGTGCCAGCTCACCGGACGAGACCAATGAGCAGTTCTTC. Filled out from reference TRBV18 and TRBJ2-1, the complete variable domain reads NAGVMQNPRHLVRRRGQEARLRCSPMKGHSHVYWYRQLPEEGLKFMVYLQKENIIDESGMPKERFSAEFPKEGPSILRIQQVVRGDSAAYFCASSPDETNEQFFGPGTRLTVL.

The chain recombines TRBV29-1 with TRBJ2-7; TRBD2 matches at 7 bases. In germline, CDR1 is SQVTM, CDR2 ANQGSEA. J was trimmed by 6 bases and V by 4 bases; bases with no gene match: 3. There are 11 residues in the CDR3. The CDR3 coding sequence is TGCAGCGTTGGCAGGGAGGGCGAGCAGTACTTC. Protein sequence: CSVGREGEQYF.

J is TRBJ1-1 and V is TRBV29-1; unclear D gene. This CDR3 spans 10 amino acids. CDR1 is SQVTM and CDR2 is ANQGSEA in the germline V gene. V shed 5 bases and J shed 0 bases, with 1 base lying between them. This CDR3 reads CSVLNTEAFF. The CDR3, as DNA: TGCAGCGTTTTGAACACTGAAGCTTTCTTT.

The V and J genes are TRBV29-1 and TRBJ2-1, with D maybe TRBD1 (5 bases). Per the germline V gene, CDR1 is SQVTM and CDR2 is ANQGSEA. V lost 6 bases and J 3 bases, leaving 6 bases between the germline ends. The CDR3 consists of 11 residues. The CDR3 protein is CSVDNYNEQFF. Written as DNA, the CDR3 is TGCAGCGTGGACAACTACAATGAGCAGTTCTTC.

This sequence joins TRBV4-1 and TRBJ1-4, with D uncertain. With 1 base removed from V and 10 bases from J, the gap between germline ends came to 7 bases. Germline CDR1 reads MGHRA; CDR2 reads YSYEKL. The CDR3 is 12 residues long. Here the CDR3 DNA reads TGCGCCAGCAGCCAAGGTGGAGGAAAACTGTTTTTT. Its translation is CASSQGGGKLFF.

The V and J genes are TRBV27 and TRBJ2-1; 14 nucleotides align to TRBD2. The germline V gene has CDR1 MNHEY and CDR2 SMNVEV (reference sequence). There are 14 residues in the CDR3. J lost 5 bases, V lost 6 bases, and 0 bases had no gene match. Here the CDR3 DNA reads TGTGCCAGCAGGGGACTAGCGGGAGACAATGAGCAGTTCTTC. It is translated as CASRGLAGDNEQFF.

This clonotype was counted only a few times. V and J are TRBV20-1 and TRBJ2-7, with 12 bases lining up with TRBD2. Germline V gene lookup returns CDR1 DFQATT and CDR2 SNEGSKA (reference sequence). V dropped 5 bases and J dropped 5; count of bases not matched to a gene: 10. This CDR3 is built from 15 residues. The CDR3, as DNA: TGCAGTGCTTTATCGGGACTAGCGGGTTTTGACGAGCAGTACTTC. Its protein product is CSALSGLAGFDEQYF.

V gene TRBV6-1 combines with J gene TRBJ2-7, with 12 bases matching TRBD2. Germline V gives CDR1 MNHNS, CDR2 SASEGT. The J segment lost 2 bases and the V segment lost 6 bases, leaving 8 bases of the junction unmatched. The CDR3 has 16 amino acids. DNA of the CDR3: TGTGCCAGCAGGGAACTACTAGCGGGAGGCACCTACGAGCAGTACTTC. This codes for CASRELLAGGTYEQYF.

CDR3: CSVEGWDSGNTIYF. DNA of the CDR3: TGCAGCGTTGAAGGCTGGGATTCTGGAAACACCATATATTTT. The chain has TRBV29-1 and TRBJ1-3; D unclear. CDR3 size: 14 residues. Trimming removed 1 base at V and 1 base at J, with 8 bases between. In germline, CDR1 is SQVTM, CDR2 ANQGSEA.

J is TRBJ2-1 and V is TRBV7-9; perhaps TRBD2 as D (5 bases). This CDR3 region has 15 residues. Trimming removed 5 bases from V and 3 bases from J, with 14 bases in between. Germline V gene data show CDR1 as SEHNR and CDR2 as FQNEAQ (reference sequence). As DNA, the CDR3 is TGTGCCAGCAGCCCTCCCGGAAGCGGCTACAATGAGCAGTTCTTC. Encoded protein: CASSPPGSGYNEQFF.

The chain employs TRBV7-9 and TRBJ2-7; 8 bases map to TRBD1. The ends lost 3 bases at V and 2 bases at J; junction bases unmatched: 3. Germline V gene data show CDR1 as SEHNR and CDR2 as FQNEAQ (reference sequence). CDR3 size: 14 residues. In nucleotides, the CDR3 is TGTGCCAGCAGCTTTGGGACAGGAGCCTACGAGCAGTACTTC. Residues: CASSFGTGAYEQYF.